Below are 21 T cell receptor beta chains sequenced from a single sample in a study of vaccination and CD4 T cells after COVID-19. Cultured CD4+ T cell DNA underwent sequencing with the Oncomine TCR Beta short-read assay. TCRdb reanalysed the PCR reads using MiXCR and keeps one entry per CDR3 protein. Of tens of thousands of distinct CDR3 sequences listed, 40% to 45% are singletons. Their specific antigens are unknown. Documented treatment: approximately 10-day PBMC culture with coronavirus spike peptide pools or control peptides (ViraFEST assay). This specimen was CD4+ T cells from blood, cultured in vitro, taken after SARS-CoV-2 vaccination. These receptors came from a human donor who had recovered from COVID-19.

This clonotype was seen more than once but under ten times. V is TRBV7-2 and J is TRBJ1-5, with TRBD1 matching over 7 bases. The CDR3 covers 13 residues. Germline CDR1 and CDR2: SGHTA and FQGNSA. The V gene end was trimmed by 6 bases and the J gene end by 4 bases; junction bases not matched to a gene: 3. CDR3 DNA sequence: TGTGCCAGCAGGTTGACAGGGAATCAGCCCCAGCATTTT. Protein product: CASRLTGNQPQHF.

V usage is TRBV7-9 and J usage is TRBJ2-3, with 8 bases that match TRBD1. The germline V gene encodes CDR1 SEHNR and CDR2 FQNEAQ (reference sequence). The CDR3 extends over 16 amino acids. The junction had 7 bases not matched to a gene; V was cut back by 3 bases and J by 2 bases. The CDR3 here is CASSFTQGAFTDTQYF. DNA for the CDR3: TGTGCCAGCAGCTTTACCCAGGGGGCTTTCACAGATACGCAGTATTTT.

The chain couples TRBV11-3 to TRBJ2-4; D is unclear. The CDR3 length is 13 residues. Per the germline V gene, CDR1 is SGHNT and CDR2 is YENEEA. The V and J ends lost 2 bases and 8 bases respectively, with 10 bases between them. As DNA, the CDR3 is TGTGCCAGCAGCTTATACCATTTAGACATTCAGTACTTC. Translated, it gives CASSLYHLDIQYF.

There are a few counts of this clonotype. The gene calls are TRBV7-2 and TRBJ2-1, with a tentative D call TRBD2 (6 bases). Trimming shortened V by 6 bases and J by 6 bases, and 15 bases separated the two germline ends. Germline V gives CDR1 SGHTA, CDR2 FQGNSA. CDR3 length: 14 amino acids. The CDR3 nucleotides read TGTGCCAGCAGGGAGGAGGGTATTCGCAATGAGCAGTTCTTC. It yields the protein CASREEGIRNEQFF.

This rearrangement joins TRBV11-2 to TRBJ2-1; D remains ambiguous. CDR1 is SGHAT and CDR2 is FQNNGV in the germline V gene. The ends were cut back, 0 bases at V and 7 bases at J, with 13 bases in the middle. CDR3 length equals 15 residues. The CDR3 protein is CASSLDKMRGNEQFF. The CDR3 bases are TGTGCCAGCAGCTTAGATAAAATGCGAGGTAATGAGCAGTTCTTC.

This chain uses TRBV4-3 with TRBJ1-2; D is ambiguous. CDR3 length equals 13 residues. CDR1 LGHNA and CDR2 YSLEER come from the germline V gene. V gave up 0 bases and J gave up 4 bases, with 6 bases separating them. The CDR3 coding sequence is TGCGCCAGCAGCCAAGATGAGACCTATGGCTACACCTTC. It codes for CASSQDETYGYTF.

There are a few counts of this clonotype. The rearrangement joins TRBV28 to TRBJ1-1; no clear D gene. The germline gives CDR1 MDHEN, CDR2 SYDVKM. The CDR3 has 16 residues. V was pared by 4 bases and J by 5 bases, with 20 bases between. CDR3 nucleotide sequence: TGTGCCAGCAGTTCGCCAGCCGGGTGGGGAGGGACTGAAGCTTTCTTT. Translated: CASSSPAGWGGTEAFF.

This clonotype has a handful of counts. V is TRBV20-1 and J is TRBJ2-7; D possibly corresponds to TRBD2 (5 bases). The germline V gene encodes CDR1 DFQATT and CDR2 SNEGSKA (reference sequence). The ends were cut back, 0 bases at V and 5 bases at J, with 17 bases in the middle. The CDR3 is 15 residues long. The CDR3 DNA reads as TGCAGTGCTAGAGAATTTGAGAACAGCGGCGACGAGCAGTACTTC. Its translation: CSAREFENSGDEQYF.

This clonotype was counted only a few times. The rearrangement uses TRBV7-2 and TRBJ1-1; unclear D gene. Germline V gene sequence: CDR1 SGHTA, CDR2 FQGNSA. There are 13 residues in the CDR3. V was cut by 2 bases and J by 5 bases, with 9 bases left in between. The DNA for the CDR3 is TGTGCCAGCAGCTTAATCGGAGGGACTGAAGCTTTCTTT. This codes for CASSLIGGTEAFF.

There are a few counts of this clonotype. The rearrangement links TRBV7-3 to TRBJ1-1; 7 bases fit TRBD1. This CDR3 is built from 15 residues. V shed 4 bases, J shed 5 bases, and the junction held 10 bases outside the gene matches. Germline assignment: CDR1 SGHTA and CDR2 FQGTGA. CDR3 residues: CASSSSRQGWTEAFF. In nucleotides, the CDR3 is TGTGCCAGCAGCTCTTCACGACAGGGATGGACTGAAGCTTTCTTT.

This chain uses TRBV28 with TRBJ1-2; D remains ambiguous. The V gene lost 6 bases and the J gene lost 7 bases, with 21 bases spanning the gap. The germline gives CDR1 MDHEN, CDR2 SYDVKM. This CDR3 is 15 amino acids long. The CDR3 DNA follows: TGTGCCAGCAGCGAGGACCCGTCCCCCCTCTCTGGCTACACCTTC. Protein product: CASSEDPSPLSGYTF.

This clonotype appeared a single time. The chain recombines TRBV20-1 with TRBJ2-1, with D unresolved. CDR1 and CDR2 (germline): DFQATT, SNEGSKA (reference sequence). The CDR3 runs 13 residues. V was shortened by 5 bases and J by 6 bases, with 14 bases between the two germline ends. CDR3 coding DNA: TGCAGTGCTCTAGTGGTCGTAAGCAATGAGCAGTTCTTC. This codes for CSALVVVSNEQFF.

The rearrangement joins TRBV19 to TRBJ1-2, with TRBD1 as a possible D gene (5 bases). The V end was cut by 3 bases, the J end by 2 bases, with 13 bases between. This CDR3 spans 15 amino acids. CDR1 is LNHDA and CDR2 is SQIVND in the germline V gene (reference sequence). For the CDR3, the DNA is TGTGCCAGTAGTATTGTGGAGGGGTTGAACTATGGCTACACCTTC. It codes for CASSIVEGLNYGYTF.

The V and J genes are TRBV7-9 and TRBJ2-3, with D possibly matching TRBD2 (6 bases). The CDR3 contains 16 residues. V gave up 5 bases and J gave up 4 bases, with 19 bases separating them. Germline V gives CDR1 SEHNR, CDR2 FQNEAQ (reference sequence). The CDR3 reads CASSPMAGPAADTQYF. The CDR3 DNA is TGTGCCAGCAGCCCCATGGCGGGACCTGCGGCAGATACGCAGTATTTT.

This chain joins TRBV29-1 and TRBJ2-1; a weak D match, TRBD1 (6 bases). This CDR3 spans 12 amino acids. Trimming stripped 6 bases from V and 3 bases from J, with 9 bases between. The germline CDR1 and CDR2 sequences are SQVTM and ANQGSEA. The DNA for the CDR3 is TGCAGCGTCGGGACACACTACAATGAGCAGTTCTTC. Translating it yields CSVGTHYNEQFF.

The CDR3 nucleotides are TGCAGTGCTAGAAACATCCAGGGCACTGAAGCTTTCTTT. Translated, it gives CSARNIQGTEAFF. V usage is TRBV20-1 and J usage is TRBJ1-1; weak D call: TRBD1 (5 bases). The CDR3 runs 13 residues. Germline CDR1 DFQATT, CDR2 SNEGSKA (reference sequence). The V gene lost 2 bases and the J gene lost 4 bases, with 11 bases spanning the gap.

The chain employs TRBV7-2 and TRBJ2-7; D remains unclear. Germline loops: CDR1 SGHTA, CDR2 FQGNSA. The ends were cut back, 1 base at V and 3 bases at J, with 10 bases in the middle. The length of the CDR3 is 14 residues. CDR3 sequence reads: CASSLVPDGYEQYF. The CDR3, as DNA: TGTGCCAGCAGCTTAGTCCCGGACGGCTACGAGCAGTACTTC.

The rearrangement uses TRBV7-3 and TRBJ2-1, with 8 positions matching TRBD1. The J call is doubtful: the DNA matches TRBJ2-7 better. The CDR3 totals 13 residues. Germline V CDR1 and CDR2: SGHTA, FQGTGA. The CDR3: CASSWTGRGEQYF. CDR3 bases: TGTGCCAGCAGCTGGACAGGGCGCGGGGAGCAGTACTTC.

This clonotype was counted a few times. The chain is built from TRBV10-3 and TRBJ1-2; D is unresolved. The germline V gene encodes CDR1 ENHRY and CDR2 SYGVKD. Trimming took off 1 base at V and 7 bases at J, with 10 bases between the two ends. This CDR3 spans 13 amino acids. The DNA for the CDR3 is TGTGCCATCAGTGAGTTCCGGGTGGGTGGCTACACCTTC. Translating it yields CAISEFRVGGYTF.

The chain combines TRBV6-5 with TRBJ2-5, with unresolved D. CDR1 and CDR2 from the germline V gene are MNHEY and SVGAGI. Trimming took 2 bases from V and 2 from J, leaving 9 bases between them. The CDR3 runs to 14 residues. The CDR3 region is CASSYSRAQETQYF. As DNA, the CDR3 is TGTGCCAGCAGTTACAGTAGGGCGCAAGAGACCCAGTACTTC.

The rearrangement joins TRBV29-1 to TRBJ1-2; 9 nucleotides align to TRBD1. From germline, CDR1 is SQVTM and CDR2 ANQGSEA. Losses at the gene ends were 1 base for V and 8 bases for J; bases not matched to a gene: 5. The CDR3 contains 13 residues. The CDR3 region has the DNA TGCAGCGTTGAAGGACAGGGGGTGGAAGGCTACACCTTC. Amino acid sequence: CSVEGQGVEGYTF.